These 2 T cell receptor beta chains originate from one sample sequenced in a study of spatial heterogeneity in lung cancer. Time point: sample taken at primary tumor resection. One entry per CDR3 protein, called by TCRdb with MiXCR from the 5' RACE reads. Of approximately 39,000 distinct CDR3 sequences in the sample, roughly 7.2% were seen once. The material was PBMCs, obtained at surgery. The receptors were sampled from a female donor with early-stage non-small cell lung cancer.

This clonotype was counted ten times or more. CDR3 sequence: CASSQVIYRGLNSYEQYF. The CDR3 region has the DNA TGTGCCAGCAGCCAAGTAATCTACAGGGGGCTAAACTCCTACGAGCAGTACTTC. The chain is built from TRBV3-1 and TRBJ2-7; the match to TRBD1 covers 9 bases. From germline, CDR1 is LGHDT and CDR2 YNNKEL (reference sequence). The CDR3 consists of 18 residues. Unmatched junction bases numbered 10, after V lost 1 base and J lost 0 bases.

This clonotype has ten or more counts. For the CDR3, the DNA is TGTGCCAGCAGTTACGACGGGAATGAAAAACTGTTTTTT. It encodes CASSYDGNEKLFF. The chain couples TRBV6-6 to TRBJ1-4; D uncertain. CDR1 and CDR2 from the germline V gene are MNHNY and SVGAGI (reference sequence). V was trimmed by 2 bases and J by 5 bases, leaving 6 bases between them. CDR3 length: 13 residues.